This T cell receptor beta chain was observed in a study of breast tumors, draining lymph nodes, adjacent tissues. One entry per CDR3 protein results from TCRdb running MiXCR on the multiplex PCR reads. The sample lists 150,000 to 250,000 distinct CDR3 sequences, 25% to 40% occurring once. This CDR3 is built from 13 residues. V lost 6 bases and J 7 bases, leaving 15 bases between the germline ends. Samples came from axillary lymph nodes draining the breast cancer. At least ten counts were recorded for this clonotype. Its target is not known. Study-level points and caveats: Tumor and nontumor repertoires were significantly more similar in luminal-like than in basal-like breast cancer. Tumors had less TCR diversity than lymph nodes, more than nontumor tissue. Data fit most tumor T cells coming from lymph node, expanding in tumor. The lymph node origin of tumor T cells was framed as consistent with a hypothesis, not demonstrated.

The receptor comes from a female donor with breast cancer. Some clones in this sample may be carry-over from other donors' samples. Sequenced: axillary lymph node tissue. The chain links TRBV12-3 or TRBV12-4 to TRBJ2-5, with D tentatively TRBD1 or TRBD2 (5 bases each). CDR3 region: CASSLRDRRTQYF. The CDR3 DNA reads TGTGCCAGCAGCCTCCGGGACCGTCGGACCCAGTACTTC.